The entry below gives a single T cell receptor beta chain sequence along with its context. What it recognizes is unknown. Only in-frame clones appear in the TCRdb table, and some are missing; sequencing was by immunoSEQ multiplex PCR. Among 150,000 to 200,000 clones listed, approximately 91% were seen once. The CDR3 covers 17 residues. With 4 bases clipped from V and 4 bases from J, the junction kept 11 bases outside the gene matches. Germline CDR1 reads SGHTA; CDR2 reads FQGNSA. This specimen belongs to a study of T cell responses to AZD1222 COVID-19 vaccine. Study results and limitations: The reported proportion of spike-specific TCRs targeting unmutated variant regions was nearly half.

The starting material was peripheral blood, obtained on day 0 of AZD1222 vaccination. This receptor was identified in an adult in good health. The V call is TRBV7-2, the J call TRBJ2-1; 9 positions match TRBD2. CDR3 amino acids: CASSSDLSGGIYNEQFF. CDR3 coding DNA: TGTGCCAGCAGCTCCGACCTTAGCGGGGGAATTTACAATGAGCAGTTCTTC.